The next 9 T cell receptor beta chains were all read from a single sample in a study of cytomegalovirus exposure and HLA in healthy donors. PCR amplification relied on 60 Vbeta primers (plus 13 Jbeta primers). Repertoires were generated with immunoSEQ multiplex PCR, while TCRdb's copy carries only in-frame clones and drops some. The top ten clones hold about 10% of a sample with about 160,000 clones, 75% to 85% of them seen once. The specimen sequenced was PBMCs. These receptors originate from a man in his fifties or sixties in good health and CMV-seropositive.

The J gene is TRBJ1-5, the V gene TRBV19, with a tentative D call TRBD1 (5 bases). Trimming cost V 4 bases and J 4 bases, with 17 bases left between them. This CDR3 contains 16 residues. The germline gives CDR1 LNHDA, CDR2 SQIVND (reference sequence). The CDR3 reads CASSSRVGLWNQPQHF. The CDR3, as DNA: TGTGCCAGTAGTAGCAGGGTGGGGCTTTGGAATCAGCCCCAGCATTTT.

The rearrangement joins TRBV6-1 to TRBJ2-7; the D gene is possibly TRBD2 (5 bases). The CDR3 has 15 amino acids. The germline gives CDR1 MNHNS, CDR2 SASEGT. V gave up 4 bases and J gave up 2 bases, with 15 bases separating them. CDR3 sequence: CASSVRALFPYEQYF. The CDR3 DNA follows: TGTGCCAGCAGTGTGAGGGCACTCTTTCCCTACGAGCAGTACTTC.

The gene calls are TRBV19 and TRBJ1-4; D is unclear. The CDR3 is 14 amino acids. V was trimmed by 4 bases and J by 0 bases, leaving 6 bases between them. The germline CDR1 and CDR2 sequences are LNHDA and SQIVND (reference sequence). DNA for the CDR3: TGTGCCAGTAGTACCGGGACAACTAATGAAAAACTGTTTTTT. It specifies CASSTGTTNEKLFF.

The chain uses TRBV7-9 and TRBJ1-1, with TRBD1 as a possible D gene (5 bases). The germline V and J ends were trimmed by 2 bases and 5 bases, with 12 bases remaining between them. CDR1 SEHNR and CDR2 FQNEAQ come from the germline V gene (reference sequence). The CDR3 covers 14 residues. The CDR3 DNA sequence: TGTGCCAGCAGCTTAATAGGCAGGGCAACTGAAGCTTTCTTT. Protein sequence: CASSLIGRATEAFF. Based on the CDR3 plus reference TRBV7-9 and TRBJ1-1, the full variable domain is DTGVSQNPRHKITKRGQNVTFRCDPISEHNRLYWYRQTLGQGPEFLTYFQNEAQLEKSRLLSDRFSAERPKGSFSTLEIQRTEQGDSAMYLCASSLIGRATEAFFGQGTRLTVV.

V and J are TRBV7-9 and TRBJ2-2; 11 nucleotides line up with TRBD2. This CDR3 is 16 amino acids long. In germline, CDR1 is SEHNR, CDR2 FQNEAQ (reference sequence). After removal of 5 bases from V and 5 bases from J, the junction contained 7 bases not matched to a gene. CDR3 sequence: CASSPIAGGQTGELFF. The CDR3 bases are TGTGCCAGCAGCCCGATAGCGGGAGGGCAAACCGGGGAGCTGTTTTTT.

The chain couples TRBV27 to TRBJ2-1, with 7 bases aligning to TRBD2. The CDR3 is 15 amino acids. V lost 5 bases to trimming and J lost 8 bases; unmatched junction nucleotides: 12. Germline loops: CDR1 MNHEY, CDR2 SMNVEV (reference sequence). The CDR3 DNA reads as TGTGCCAGCAGTCCGAGCGGGAAGGTATGGGATGAGCAGTTCTTC. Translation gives CASSPSGKVWDEQFF.

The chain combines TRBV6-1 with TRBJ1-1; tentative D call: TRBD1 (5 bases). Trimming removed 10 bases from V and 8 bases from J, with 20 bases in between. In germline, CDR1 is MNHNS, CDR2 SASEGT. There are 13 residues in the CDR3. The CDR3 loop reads CATSGRANLEAFF. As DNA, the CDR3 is TGTGCCACCTCAGGCAGGGCCAATTTGGAAGCTTTCTTT.

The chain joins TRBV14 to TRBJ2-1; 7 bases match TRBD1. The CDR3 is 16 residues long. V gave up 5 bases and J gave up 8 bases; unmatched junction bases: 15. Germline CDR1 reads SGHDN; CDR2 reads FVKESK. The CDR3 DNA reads TGTGCCAGCAGCGACCCCGGGACAGCAGTTTGGGATGAGCAGTTCTTC. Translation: CASSDPGTAVWDEQFF.

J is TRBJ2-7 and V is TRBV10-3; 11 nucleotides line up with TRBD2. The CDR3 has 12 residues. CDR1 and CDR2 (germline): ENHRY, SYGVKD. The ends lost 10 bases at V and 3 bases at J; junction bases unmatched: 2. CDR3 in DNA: TGTGCCAGCGGACTAGCGGGCTACGAGCAGTACTTC. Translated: CASGLAGYEQYF.